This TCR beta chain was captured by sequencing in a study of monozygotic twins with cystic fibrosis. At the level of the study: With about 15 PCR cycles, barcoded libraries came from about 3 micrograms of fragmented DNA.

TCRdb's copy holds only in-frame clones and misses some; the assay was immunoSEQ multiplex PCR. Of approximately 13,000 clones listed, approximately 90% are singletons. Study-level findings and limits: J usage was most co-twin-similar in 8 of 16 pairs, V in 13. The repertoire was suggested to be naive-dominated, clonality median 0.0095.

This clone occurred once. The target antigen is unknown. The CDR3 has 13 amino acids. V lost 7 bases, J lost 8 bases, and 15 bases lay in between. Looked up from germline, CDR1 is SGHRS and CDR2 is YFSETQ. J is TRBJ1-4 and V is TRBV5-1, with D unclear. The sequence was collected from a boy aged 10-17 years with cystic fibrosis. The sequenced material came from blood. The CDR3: CASGWQEDEKLFF. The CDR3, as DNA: TGCGCCAGCGGTTGGCAGGAGGACGAAAAACTGTTTTTT.